The entry below gives a single TCR beta chain sequence along with its context. The data originate from a study of cytomegalovirus exposure and HLA in healthy donors. With 60 Vbeta and 13 Jbeta primers, the PCR was carried out. Sequenced by immunoSEQ multiplex PCR; TCRdb stores in-frame clones only, minus some. The table records approximately 110,000 clones, roughly 73% of them present only once. The CDR3 has 16 residues. V lost 4 bases to trimming and J lost 3 bases; unmatched junction nucleotides: 10. The germline V gene encodes CDR1 SGHRS and CDR2 YFSETQ. The sequence was obtained from a woman in her thirties or forties in good health and CMV-seropositive. The rearrangement links TRBV5-1 to TRBJ2-1, with 7 bases fitting TRBD2. Sequenced sample: PBMCs. The CDR3 DNA reads as TGCGCCAGCAGCCCGTCGGGGGGATCACACTACAATGAGCAGTTCTTC. Its protein is CASSPSGGSHYNEQFF.